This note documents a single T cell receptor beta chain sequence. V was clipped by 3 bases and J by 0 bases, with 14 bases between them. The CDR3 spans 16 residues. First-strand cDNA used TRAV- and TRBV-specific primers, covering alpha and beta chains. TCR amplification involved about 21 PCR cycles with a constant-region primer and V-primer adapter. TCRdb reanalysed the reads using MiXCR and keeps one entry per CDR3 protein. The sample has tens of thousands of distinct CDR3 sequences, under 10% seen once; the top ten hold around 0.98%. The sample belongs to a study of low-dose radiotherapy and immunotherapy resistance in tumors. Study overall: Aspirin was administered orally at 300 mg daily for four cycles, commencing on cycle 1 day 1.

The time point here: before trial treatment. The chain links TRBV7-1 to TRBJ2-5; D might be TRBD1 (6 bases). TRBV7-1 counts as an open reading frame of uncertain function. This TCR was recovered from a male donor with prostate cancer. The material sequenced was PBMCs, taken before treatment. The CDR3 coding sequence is TGTGCCAGCAGCTCTAGGACAGTGCAGTACCAAGAGACCCAGTACTTC. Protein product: CASSSRTVQYQETQYF.